This TCR beta chain was captured in a study of T cell responses to AZD1222 COVID-19 vaccine. Whole-study findings and limits: Samples come after the peak T cell response, not at day 14. Vaccination with two AZD1222 doses was followed by a rise in Spike-specific TCR breadth and depth. Donors, mostly white British, included more females; clonal diversity was possibly underestimated.

The protocol was immunoSEQ multiplex PCR, while the TCRdb copy is restricted to in-frame clones and leaves out a portion. The table records roughly 44,000 clones, more than 80% of them present only once. Germline V CDR1 and CDR2: MNHNY, SVGAGI (reference sequence). The ends were cut back, 7 bases at V and 4 bases at J, with 8 bases in the middle. This CDR3 comprises 12 residues. Concerning this clone: Its cognate antigen is unknown.

The specimen was peripheral blood, collected on day 0 of AZD1222 vaccination. This clonotype was sampled from an adult in good health. This chain uses TRBV6-6 with TRBJ2-1; D is uncertain. The CDR3 loop reads CASNDGYNEQFF. The CDR3 bases are TGTGCCAGCAACGATGGATACAATGAGCAGTTCTTC.